The clone carrying this TCR beta chain was seen ten or more times. Its antigen remains unidentified. The TCR beta libraries were generated through quantitative 5'-RACE incorporating molecular barcodes. MiXCR, applied by TCRdb to the 5' RACE reads, yields one record per CDR3 protein. The sample includes 220,000 or so distinct CDR3 sequences, about 10% of them seen just once. This specimen comes from a study of CD8 T cells in ankylosing spondylitis. Study-level findings and limits: Significant enrichment of disease-linked clones was reported in matched ankylosing spondylitis synovial fluid.

This CDR3 has 15 amino acids. The germline V and J ends were trimmed by 6 bases and 5 bases, with 17 bases remaining between them. Sequencing was done on a sample of blood, either unsorted or a sorted T cell fraction (not recorded which). This TCR came from a male donor with ankylosing spondylitis or in good health (not recorded which). This chain joins TRBV12-3 or TRBV12-4 and TRBJ1-5; TRBD1 might be the D (5 bases). CDR3 DNA: TGTGCCAGCAGGGGGGGGGGTAACGGGTATCAGCCCCAGCATTTT. Protein: CASRGGGNGYQPQHF.